The 32 T cell receptor beta chains below all came from one sample that was sequenced in a study of OX40 agonist ivuxolimab in advanced cancers. Using immunoSEQ multiplex PCR, the repertoire was profiled, and TCRdb retains in-frame clones only, with some absent. The repertoire holds over 70,000 clones, with 93% as singletons. The starting material was CD4+ or CD8+ T cells sorted from blood, obtained in a trial of the OX40 agonist ivuxolimab. These receptors were taken from an adult with an advanced solid tumor such as melanoma, head and neck, liver or kidney cancer.

This chain joins TRBV28 and TRBJ2-1, with TRBD2 identical over 9 bases. The CDR3 sequence is 14 residues long. V dropped 6 bases and J dropped 7; count of bases not matched to a gene: 7. Germline values: CDR1 MDHEN, CDR2 SYDVKM. DNA for the CDR3: TGTGCCAGCAGCTCGGAGCTAGCGGGAAATGAGCAGTTCTTC. This encodes CASSSELAGNEQFF.

The chain carries TRBV11-2 and TRBJ2-1, with 7 bases aligning to TRBD2. The CDR3 is 15 amino acids. Looked up from germline, CDR1 is SGHAT and CDR2 is FQNNGV. V lost 5 bases and J lost 3; bases outside the gene matches: 7. The CDR3 DNA reads TGTGCCAGCAGCCTCGGAGCGGGGTTCTACAATGAGCAGTTCTTC. Translating it yields CASSLGAGFYNEQFF.

The genes are TRBV19 and TRBJ2-3, with a tentative D call TRBD1 (5 bases). Germline values: CDR1 LNHDA, CDR2 SQIVND (reference sequence). V was pared by 6 bases and J by 0 bases, with 19 bases between. The CDR3 contains 17 residues. The CDR3, as DNA: TGTGCCAGTAGCCTGACCTTATGGGGCGACAGCACAGATACGCAGTATTTT. Its translation: CASSLTLWGDSTDTQYF. The full variable domain, completed using reference TRBV19 and TRBJ2-3, is DGGITQSPKYLFRKEGQNVTLSCEQNLNHDAMYWYRQDPGQGLRLIYYSQIVNDFQKGDIAEGYSVSREKKESFPLTVTSAQKNPTAFYLCASSLTLWGDSTDTQYFGPGTRLTVL.

This chain connects TRBV9 to TRBJ2-7; weak D call: TRBD2 (6 bases). The V end lost 5 bases, the J end lost 3 bases, and 15 bases lay between the germline ends. From germline, CDR1 is SGDLS and CDR2 YYNGEE. The CDR3 totals 14 residues. In DNA, the CDR3 is TGTGCCAGCAGTCCCCGGGGGACTTTCTACGAGCAGTACTTC. Amino acid sequence: CASSPRGTFYEQYF.

V gene TRBV7-2 combines with J gene TRBJ1-4; D remains ambiguous. The CDR3 runs 17 residues. Trimming pared 3 bases from V and 4 bases from J, leaving 18 bases between. Germline V gene data show CDR1 as SGHTA and CDR2 as FQGNSA. The CDR3 sequence: CASSFVRFSGYNEKLFF. The CDR3 DNA is TGTGCCAGCAGCTTTGTACGGTTCTCGGGTTATAATGAAAAACTGTTTTTT.

This chain uses TRBV2 with TRBJ1-2; 9 bases line up with TRBD1. V was clipped by 6 bases and J by 7 bases; unmatched bases: 9. The CDR3 has 14 residues. The germline CDR1 and CDR2 sequences are SNHLY and FYNNEI. The CDR3 sequence is CASRAGQGPVGYTF. The CDR3 bases are TGTGCCAGCAGAGCGGGACAGGGACCTGTTGGCTACACCTTC.

V usage is TRBV30 and J usage is TRBJ1-1; D perhaps matches TRBD1 (5 bases). Germline V gene lookup returns CDR1 GTSNPN and CDR2 SVGIG (reference sequence). The CDR3 is made up of 14 amino acids. V was clipped by 0 bases and J by 0 bases, with 8 bases between them. The CDR3 coding sequence is TGTGCCTGGAGTGTGACAGCGATGAACACTGAAGCTTTCTTT. Its protein is CAWSVTAMNTEAFF.

This clone was seen a handful of times. The J gene is TRBJ1-1, the V gene TRBV10-3, with a weak D call TRBD1 (6 bases). There are 14 residues in the CDR3. Germline V gene lookup returns CDR1 ENHRY and CDR2 SYGVKD. Trimming removed 2 bases from V and 3 bases from J, with 10 bases in between. The CDR3 loop is CAISEPDRYTEAFF. CDR3 DNA sequence: TGTGCCATCAGTGAGCCTGACAGGTACACTGAAGCTTTCTTT.

The chain couples TRBV6-5 to TRBJ1-1; D is possibly TRBD1 (6 bases). CDR1 is MNHEY and CDR2 is SVGAGI in the germline V gene. The CDR3 contains 14 residues. V dropped 5 bases and J dropped 1 base, with 11 bases sitting between them. The CDR3 protein is CASSRQGQNTEAFF. The CDR3 nucleotides read TGTGCCAGCAGTCGTCAGGGGCAGAACACTGAAGCTTTCTTT.

The chain links TRBV5-1 to TRBJ2-1; D is unresolved. The CDR3 is made up of 16 amino acids. Trimming pared 0 bases from V and 0 bases from J, leaving 10 bases between. Germline V gives CDR1 SGHRS, CDR2 YFSETQ. This CDR3 is CASSLAGSSSYNEQFF. CDR3 in DNA: TGCGCCAGCAGCTTGGCAGGCTCCAGCTCCTACAATGAGCAGTTCTTC.

The chain combines TRBV6-1 with TRBJ1-1; maybe TRBD1 (6 bases). The CDR3 is 15 residues long. Between the trimmed V and J ends, which lost 7 bases and 1 base, there was a span of 16 bases. Germline V gene data show CDR1 as MNHNS and CDR2 as SASEGT. Here the CDR3 reads CASTLTGGGNTEAFF. The DNA for the CDR3 is TGTGCCAGCACCCTGACCGGGGGCGGGAACACTGAAGCTTTCTTT.

The rearrangement links TRBV7-3 to TRBJ2-7, with D maybe TRBD1 (6 bases). This CDR3 region has 14 residues. V shed 5 bases and J shed 0 bases, with 11 bases lying between them. Looked up from germline, CDR1 is SGHTA and CDR2 is FQGTGA. The CDR3 nucleotides are TGTGCCAGCAGCCCTACAGGGTACTCCTACGAGCAGTACTTC. Protein: CASSPTGYSYEQYF.

This chain uses TRBV13 with TRBJ2-7; weak D call: TRBD2 (5 bases). Germline V gene data show CDR1 as PRHDT and CDR2 as FYEKMQ (reference sequence). Trimming cost V 3 bases and J 0 bases, with 12 bases left between them. This CDR3 region has 15 residues. CDR3 amino acids: CASSFTKGSSYEQYF. The DNA for the CDR3 is TGTGCCAGCAGCTTTACAAAAGGGAGCTCCTACGAGCAGTACTTC. Filled out from reference TRBV13 and TRBJ2-7, the complete variable domain reads AAGVIQSPRHLIKEKRETATLKCYPIPRHDTVYWYQQGPGQDPQFLISFYEKMQSDKGSIPDRFSAQQFSDYHSELNMSSLELGDSALYFCASSFTKGSSYEQYFGPGTRLTVT.

The chain employs TRBV5-8 and TRBJ1-1; tentatively, D is TRBD1 (5 bases). The CDR3 sequence is 16 residues long. The germline gives CDR1 SGHTS, CDR2 YDEGEE. Trimming removed 6 bases from V and 3 bases from J, with 21 bases in between. CDR3 nucleotides: TGTGCCAGCACCTCACGCCCCCTGGGGGTATACACTGAAGCTTTCTTT. It specifies CASTSRPLGVYTEAFF.

This clone has a single count. The DNA is omitted, as the CDR3 cannot be located on it reliably, and the CDR3 follows TCRdb's listing. The chain couples TRBV28 to TRBJ2-7; TRBD1, the table's D call, lacks a check against the DNA. The CDR3 spans 13 amino acids, including both terminal residues. The germline V gene has CDR1 MDHEN and CDR2 SYDVKM. The CDR3 here is CASILAGSYEQYF.

The rearrangement links TRBV4-2 to TRBJ1-2; the D gene is possibly TRBD1 (5 bases). CDR1 LGHNA and CDR2 YNFKEQ come from the germline V gene. The CDR3 covers 15 residues. V was cut by 0 bases and J by 6 bases, with 14 bases left in between. CDR3 nucleotide sequence: TGTGCCAGCAGCCAAGATCTCCTGGACAAGCATGGCTACACCTTC. Translation gives CASSQDLLDKHGYTF.

This chain joins TRBV9 and TRBJ1-2, with 9 bases aligning to TRBD1. The CDR3 is made up of 15 amino acids. V dropped 2 bases and J dropped 8; count of bases not matched to a gene: 10. Per the germline V gene, CDR1 is SGDLS and CDR2 is YYNGEE. As DNA, the CDR3 is TGTGCCAGCAGCGTGGGGGGGACAGGGTCCTCCGGCTACACCTTC. This gives the protein CASSVGGTGSSGYTF.

This clone has more than one count but fewer than ten. The chain combines TRBV6-5 with TRBJ1-5, with D tentatively TRBD1 (5 bases). The CDR3 spans 13 residues. V was cut by 5 bases and J by 4 bases, with 9 bases left in between. CDR1 and CDR2 from the germline V gene are MNHEY and SVGAGI. CDR3 coding DNA: TGTGCCAGCAGTCTGAGGGGAAATCAGCCCCAGCATTTT. This codes for CASSLRGNQPQHF.

The genes are TRBV27 and TRBJ2-2, with TRBD1 matching 11 bases. Germline assignment: CDR1 MNHEY and CDR2 SMNVEV (reference sequence). The junction had 9 bases not matched to a gene; V was cut back by 6 bases and J by 3 bases. This CDR3 contains 17 residues. CDR3 DNA sequence: TGTGCCAGCAGCCCGGACAGGGGGCTGATGGACACCGGGGAGCTGTTTTTT. Encoded protein: CASSPDRGLMDTGELFF.

The chain recombines TRBV25-1 with TRBJ2-1; a weak D match, TRBD2 (5 bases). CDR3 length: 13 amino acids. Between the trimmed V and J ends, which lost 4 bases and 6 bases, there was a span of 10 bases. Germline CDR1 is MGHDK and CDR2 is SYGVNS. This CDR3 is CASSVASSNEQFF. CDR3 sequence (DNA): TGTGCCAGCAGTGTGGCTAGCAGCAATGAGCAGTTCTTC.

The J gene is TRBJ2-2, the V gene TRBV15, with a weak D call TRBD2 (6 bases). Trimming stripped 7 bases from V and 5 bases from J, with 8 bases between. The CDR3 covers 12 residues. Germline V CDR1 and CDR2: LNHNV, YYDKDF (reference sequence). The CDR3 DNA reads as TGTGCCACCATGGAGGGGACCGGGGAGCTGTTTTTT. Protein product: CATMEGTGELFF. The full variable domain, in which reference TRBV15 and TRBJ2-2 provide the parts outside the CDR3, is DAMVIQNPRYQVTQFGKPVTLSCSQTLNHNVMYWYQQKSSQAPKLLFHYYDKDFNNEADTPDNFQSRRPNTSFCFLDIRSPGLGDTAMYLCATMEGTGELFFGEGSRLTVL.

This clone is a singleton in its sample. The chain has TRBV7-7 and TRBJ2-1; D is possibly TRBD1 (5 bases). V was shortened by 4 bases and J by 9 bases, with 13 bases between the two germline ends. This CDR3 spans 13 amino acids. Germline values: CDR1 SSHAT, CDR2 FNYEAQ (reference sequence). CDR3 sequence reads: CASSSAGSPEQFF. The CDR3 region has the DNA TGTGCCAGCAGCTCGGCAGGGTCCCCTGAGCAGTTCTTC.

The chain carries TRBV30 and TRBJ2-7; 9 nucleotides align to TRBD2. From germline, CDR1 is GTSNPN and CDR2 SVGIG (reference sequence). Trimming removed 3 bases from V and 4 bases from J; junction bases left unmatched: 4. The length of the CDR3 is 13 residues. CDR3 coding DNA: TGTGCCTGGAGACCTAGCGGGAATTACGAGCAGTACTTC. It is translated as CAWRPSGNYEQYF. The whole variable domain, filled in from reference TRBV30 and TRBJ2-7, reads SQTIHQWPATLVQPVGSPLSLECTVEGTSNPNLYWYRQAAGRGLQLLFYSVGIGQISSEVPQNLSASRPQDRQFILSSKKLLLSDSGFYLCAWRPSGNYEQYFGPGTRLTVT.

V is TRBV9 and J is TRBJ1-5, with D maybe TRBD1 (6 bases). The CDR3 contains 18 residues. Germline assignment: CDR1 SGDLS and CDR2 YYNGEE. The V gene lost 0 bases and the J gene lost 1 base, with 17 bases spanning the gap. The CDR3 reads CASSVGAIGGGSNQPQHF. CDR3 in DNA: TGTGCCAGCAGCGTAGGCGCCATTGGGGGCGGGAGCAATCAGCCCCAGCATTTT.

The rearrangement joins TRBV27 to TRBJ1-3, with 12 bases identical to TRBD1. The CDR3 extends over 15 amino acids. J was trimmed by 11 bases and V by 3 bases; bases with no gene match: 8. CDR1 MNHEY and CDR2 SMNVEV come from the germline V gene (reference sequence). DNA of the CDR3: TGTGCCAGCAGTTTTAGTGGGACAGGGGGCGGCCCCATATATTTT. The encoded protein is CASSFSGTGGGPIYF.

The rearrangement joins TRBV7-9 to TRBJ1-5; a weak D match, TRBD1 (5 bases). The CDR3 sequence is 15 residues long. Trimming pared 5 bases from V and 6 bases from J, leaving 17 bases between. The germline CDR1 and CDR2 sequences are SEHNR and FQNEAQ (reference sequence). The CDR3 DNA sequence: TGTGCCAGCAGCAGCCGGGACCTCGAGGGTCAGCCCCAGCATTTT. It encodes CASSSRDLEGQPQHF.

The table lists this clone with a few counts. The V call is TRBV29-1, the J call TRBJ1-1; weak D call: TRBD1 (5 bases). This CDR3 has 12 amino acids. Trimming removed 8 bases from V and 5 bases from J, with 15 bases in between. Germline values: CDR1 SQVTM, CDR2 ANQGSEA. The CDR3 region has the DNA TGCAGCTTGAGGGGTCGGGAGACTGAAGCTTTCTTT. It codes for CSLRGRETEAFF.

The gene calls are TRBV5-1 and TRBJ2-2; 7 nucleotides line up with TRBD1. J gave up 3 bases and V 7 bases, and 0 bases lay outside the gene matches. The CDR3 sequence is 12 residues long. CDR1 and CDR2 (germline): SGHRS, YFSETQ. The CDR3 DNA reads TGCGCCAGCGGGACAGACACCGGGGAGCTGTTTTTT. It encodes CASGTDTGELFF.

This chain uses TRBV7-8 with TRBJ2-7, with D perhaps assigned TRBD1 or TRBD2 (5 bases each). Germline V gene lookup returns CDR1 SGHVS and CDR2 FQNEAQ. The V end lost 1 base, the J end lost 7 bases, and 29 bases lay between the germline ends. CDR3 length: 19 amino acids. The CDR3 loop is CASSLVSGTRLDNSLEQYF. The CDR3 DNA sequence: TGTGCCAGCAGCTTAGTCTCGGGGACCCGTTTGGATAATAGTCTGGAGCAGTACTTC.

The chain combines TRBV6-6 with TRBJ2-7; TRBD2 is a possible D gene (5 bases). The V end was cut by 0 bases, the J end by 7 bases, with 19 bases between. Germline CDR1 reads MNHNY; CDR2 reads SVGAGI (reference sequence). The CDR3 is made up of 16 amino acids. CDR3 residues: CASSYSIISEFREQYF. CDR3 coding DNA: TGTGCCAGCAGTTACTCGATTATTAGCGAGTTCCGGGAGCAGTACTTC.

The gene calls are TRBV7-2 and TRBJ2-1; D is unresolved. V gave up 4 bases and J gave up 0 bases, with 1 base separating them. CDR3 size: 12 residues. CDR1 and CDR2 from the germline V gene are SGHTA and FQGNSA. The CDR3: CASSYSYNEQFF. The DNA of the CDR3 is TGTGCCAGCAGCTACTCCTACAATGAGCAGTTCTTC.

V gene TRBV6-6 combines with J gene TRBJ1-1; maybe TRBD1 (6 bases). CDR1 is MNHNY and CDR2 is SVGAGI in the germline V gene (reference sequence). The CDR3 contains 15 residues. Between the trimmed V and J ends, which lost 0 bases and 0 bases, there was a span of 8 bases. The DNA of the CDR3 is TGTGCCAGCAGTTACTCAAGGGGGATGAACACTGAAGCTTTCTTT. It is translated as CASSYSRGMNTEAFF.